A selection of T cell receptor beta chains follows, all from one sample in a study of T cell changes during pregnancy in multiple sclerosis. TCRdb's copy holds only in-frame clones and misses some; the assay was immunoSEQ multiplex PCR. Of fewer than 140,000 clones listed, under 95% are singletons. The specimen comprised peripheral blood, sampled before pregnancy. The receptors were sampled from a female donor with multiple sclerosis, enrolled in a pregnancy study. CDR3s include the opening cysteine and the closing phenylalanine or tryptophan. Fields, in order: clone size, V gene, J gene, D gene, CDR3 DNA, CDR3 protein. D genes are given only for firm matches. Clone sizes are given selectively: once, few, many, or a class where the clone is expanded.

size: once
V: TRBV7-9
J: TRBJ2-1
D: -
DNA: TGTGCCAGCAGCTTAGCACCCGGGACTTACAATGAGCAGTTCTTC
CDR3: CASSLAPGTYNEQFF

size: -
V: TRBV14
J: TRBJ2-7
D: TRBD2
DNA: TGTGCCAGCAGTTACACCGGACTAGTTCCCTACGAGCAGTACTTC
CDR3: CASSYTGLVPYEQYF

size: -
V: TRBV19
J: TRBJ2-1
D: TRBD2
DNA: TGTGCCAGTAGTCTCCGGGGGGGGGCCCAGGGTGAGCAGTTCTTC
CDR3: CASSLRGGAQGEQFF

size: -
V: TRBV5-1
J: TRBJ1-2
D: -
DNA: TGCGCCAGCAGCCCGATAAGGACAGATGCCTCCTATGGCTACACCTTC
CDR3: CASSPIRTDASYGYTF

size: -
V: TRBV10-2
J: TRBJ2-3
D: -
DNA: TGCGCCAGCAGTGAAGGGGGAGCTTCCACAGATACGCAGTATTTT
CDR3: CASSEGGASTDTQYF

size: -
V: TRBV6-5
J: TRBJ2-5
D: TRBD2
DNA: TGTGCCAGCAGACGACTAGCGGGCTTCCAAGAGACCCAGTACTTC
CDR3: CASRRLAGFQETQYF

size: -
V: TRBV6-6
J: TRBJ1-5
D: -
DNA: TGTGCCAGCAGTTACAGGGGAAATCAGCCCCAGCATTTT
CDR3: CASSYRGNQPQHF

size: once
V: TRBV5-1
J: TRBJ2-1
D: -
DNA: TGCGCCAGCAGCCCCCGAGGCCGCGAGCAGTTCTTC
CDR3: CASSPRGREQFF

size: -
V: TRBV7-2
J: TRBJ2-5
D: -
DNA: TGTGCCAGCAGCTTAGCAGCCGATCAAGAGACCCAGTACTTC
CDR3: CASSLAADQETQYF

size: -
V: TRBV12-5
J: TRBJ1-4
D: TRBD1
DNA: TGTGCTAGTGGTTCCCCTCTCAGGGGGGCGAATGAAAAACTGTTTTTT
CDR3: CASGSPLRGANEKLFF